This entry concerns a single TCR beta chain. Its antigen is unidentified. V was clipped by 2 bases and J by 0 bases, with 12 bases between them. The CDR3 spans 16 residues. Germline V gene lookup returns CDR1 SGHAT and CDR2 FQNNGV. The data derive from a study of T cell responses to AZD1222 COVID-19 vaccine. General observations from the study: Unmutated variant regions are reportedly targeted by nearly half of spike-specific TCRs. CD4 TCRs linked to vaccination spanned spike, dominating at 160-218 and 743-854. No day 14 peak samples; only post-peak repertoires were characterized. Elevations in Spike-specific TCR breadth and depth followed administration of two AZD1222 doses.

Here immunoSEQ multiplex PCR was the method, and the copy in TCRdb shows in-frame clones only, minus some. Of some 96,000 clones in the sample, about 85% were seen once. Sample: peripheral blood, taken on day 0 of AZD1222 vaccination. The chain links TRBV11-2 to TRBJ2-3; D might be TRBD1 (6 bases). This sequence was found in an adult in good health. The CDR3 DNA reads as TGTGCCAGCAGCTTAATACAGGGCACTAGCACAGATACGCAGTATTTT. Translated: CASSLIQGTSTDTQYF.